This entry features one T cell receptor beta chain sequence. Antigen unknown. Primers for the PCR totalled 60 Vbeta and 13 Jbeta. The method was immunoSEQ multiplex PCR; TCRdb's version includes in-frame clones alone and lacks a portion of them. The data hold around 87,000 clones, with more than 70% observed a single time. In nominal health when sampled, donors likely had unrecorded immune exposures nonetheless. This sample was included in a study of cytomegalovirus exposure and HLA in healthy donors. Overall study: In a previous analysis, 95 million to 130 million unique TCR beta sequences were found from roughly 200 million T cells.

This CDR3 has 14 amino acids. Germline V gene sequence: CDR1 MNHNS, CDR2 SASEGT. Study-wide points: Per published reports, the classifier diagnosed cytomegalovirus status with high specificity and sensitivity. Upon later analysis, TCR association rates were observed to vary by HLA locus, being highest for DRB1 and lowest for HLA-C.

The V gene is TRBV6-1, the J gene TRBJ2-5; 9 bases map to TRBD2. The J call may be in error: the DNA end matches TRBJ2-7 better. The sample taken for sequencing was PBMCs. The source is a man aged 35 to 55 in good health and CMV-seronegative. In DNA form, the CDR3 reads TGTGCCAGCAGTAATAGCGGGGGAGCCTACGAGCAGTACTTC. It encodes CASSNSGGAYEQYF.